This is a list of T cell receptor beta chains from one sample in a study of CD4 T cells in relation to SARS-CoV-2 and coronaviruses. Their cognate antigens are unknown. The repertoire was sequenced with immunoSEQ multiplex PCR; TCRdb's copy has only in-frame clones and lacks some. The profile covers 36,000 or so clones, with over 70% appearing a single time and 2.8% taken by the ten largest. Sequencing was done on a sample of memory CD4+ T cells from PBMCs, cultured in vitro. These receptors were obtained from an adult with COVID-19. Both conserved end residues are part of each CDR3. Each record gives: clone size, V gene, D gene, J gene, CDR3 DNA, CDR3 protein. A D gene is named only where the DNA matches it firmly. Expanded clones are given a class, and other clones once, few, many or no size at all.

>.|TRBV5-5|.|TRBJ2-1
TGTGCCAGCAGCAACGGGGGCCTCGATTTCTTC
CASSNGGLDFF
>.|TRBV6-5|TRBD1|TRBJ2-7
TGTGCCAGCCCCGAGGGGACAGCTTATAATAACGAGCAGTACTTC
CASPEGTAYNNEQYF
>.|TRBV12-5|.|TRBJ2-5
TGTGCTAGTGGTTTAATCCCGACTATCCAAGAGACCCAGTACTTC
CASGLIPTIQETQYF
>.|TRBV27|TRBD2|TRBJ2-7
TGTGCCAGCAGCGTTAGCGGGTTTCCCTACGAGCAGTACTTC
CASSVSGFPYEQYF
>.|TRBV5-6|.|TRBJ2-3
TGTGCCAGCAGCATTGACTATCGCACAGATACGCAGTATTTT
CASSIDYRTDTQYF
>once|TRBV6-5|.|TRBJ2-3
TGTGCCAGCAAGGGTTTAGCCCTCTCCACGCAGTATTTT
CASKGLALSTQYF
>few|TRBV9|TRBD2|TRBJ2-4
TGTGCCAGCAGCGTAGCCGCGGACGGGGGGACCCAAATTCAGTACTTC
CASSVAADGGTQIQYF
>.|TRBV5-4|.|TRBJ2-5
TGTGCCAGCAGCCCGATGGGTTTAGAGACCCAGTACTTC
CASSPMGLETQYF
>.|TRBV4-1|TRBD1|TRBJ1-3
TGCGCCAGCAGCCCGCTTCCCAGGGGGCTTGGAAACACCATATATTTT
CASSPLPRGLGNTIYF
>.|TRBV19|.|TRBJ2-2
TGTGCCAGTAGTATAAATCCCCCGGTAGTCCCCGGGGAGCTGTTTTTT
CASSINPPVVPGELFF
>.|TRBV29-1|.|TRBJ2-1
TGCAGCGTTGAGGTAGGCACCTCTAGGTACAATGAGCAGTTCTTC
CSVEVGTSRYNEQFF
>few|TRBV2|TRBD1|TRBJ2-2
TGTGCCAGCAGCTCTCAGGGGGCCGGGGAGCTGTTTTTT
CASSSQGAGELFF
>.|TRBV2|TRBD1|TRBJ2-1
TGTGCCACCACCGGGACAGGCGTCTACAATGAGCAGTTCTTC
CATTGTGVYNEQFF
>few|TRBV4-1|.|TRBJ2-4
TGCGCCAGCAGCCAAGATTTGTCCGGGTTAGACATTCAGTACTTC
CASSQDLSGLDIQYF
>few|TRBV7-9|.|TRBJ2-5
TGTGCCAGCAGCTTACTAGGGGAAGAGACCCAGTACTTC
CASSLLGEETQYF
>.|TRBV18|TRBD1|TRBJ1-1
TGTGCCAGCTCACCAACAGGGGGGATGGCTGAAGCTTTCTTT
CASSPTGGMAEAFF
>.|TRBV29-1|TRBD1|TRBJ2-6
TGCAGCGTTAGTCAGGGGGCGACTGGGGCCAACGTCCTGACTTTC
CSVSQGATGANVLTF
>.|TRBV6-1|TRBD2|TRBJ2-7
TGTGCCAGCAGTGAAGGACTAGCGGGAGCCTACGAGCAGTACTTC
CASSEGLAGAYEQYF
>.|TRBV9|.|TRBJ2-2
TGTGCCAGCAGCGTAGCTTCAGCATCATACACCGGGGAGCTGTTTTTT
CASSVASASYTGELFF
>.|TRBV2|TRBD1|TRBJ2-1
TGTGCCAGCAGAACGGGACAGGGGGTTAACAATGAGCAGTTCTTC
CASRTGQGVNNEQFF
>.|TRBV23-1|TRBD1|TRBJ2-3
TGCGCCGGCCGGGACAGGAGCACAGATACGCAGTATTTT
CAGRDRSTDTQYF
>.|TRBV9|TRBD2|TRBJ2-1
TGTGCCAGCAGCGTAGTAGCGGGAGTGGGGAATGAGCAGTTCTTC
CASSVVAGVGNEQFF
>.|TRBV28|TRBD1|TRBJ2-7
TGTGCCAGCCGGACAGGGGGCAGGTACGAGCAGTACTTC
CASRTGGRYEQYF
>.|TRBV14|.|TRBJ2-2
TGTGCCAGCAGCCAAGTATCAGGGTTCACCGGGGAGCTGTTTTTT
CASSQVSGFTGELFF
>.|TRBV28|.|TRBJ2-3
TGTGCCAGCAGTGATCTGACAAACACAGATACGCAGTATTTT
CASSDLTNTDTQYF
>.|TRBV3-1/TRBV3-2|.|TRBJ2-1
TGTGCCAGCAGCCCGACAGGTTTATCCTACAATGAGCAGTTCTTC
CASSPTGLSYNEQFF
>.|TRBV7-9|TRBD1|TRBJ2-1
TGTGCCAGCAGCCCACGGAGGGGACAGGCGACTTACAATGAGCAGTTCTTC
CASSPRRGQATYNEQFF
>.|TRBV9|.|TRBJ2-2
TGTGCCAGCAGCCGCCACAGGGTATCCTCCGGGGAGCTGTTTTTT
CASSRHRVSSGELFF
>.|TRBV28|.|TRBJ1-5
TGTGCCAGCAGTGGGAATCAGCCCCAGCATTTT
CASSGNQPQHF
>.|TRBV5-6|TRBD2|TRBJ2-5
TGTGCCAGCAGCCGAGAAGGGACTAGCGGGAGAATGAGAGAGACCCAGTACTTC
CASSREGTSGRMRETQYF
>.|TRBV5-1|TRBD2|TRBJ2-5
TGCGCCAGCAGCCCGACACTGGCGGGAGAAACCCAAGAGACCCAGTACTTC
CASSPTLAGETQETQYF
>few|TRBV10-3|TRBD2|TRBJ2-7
TGTGCCATCAGTGATTCCAGCGGGAGGGCCTACGAGCAGTACTTC
CAISDSSGRAYEQYF
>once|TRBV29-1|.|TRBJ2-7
TGCAGCGTTCAGGTCCCAGGGAAGGTTACGGACGAGCAGTACTTC
CSVQVPGKVTDEQYF
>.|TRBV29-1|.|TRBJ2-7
TGCAGCGTTGTAAGATCGGACCGAGGGGCCTACGAGCAGTACTTC
CSVVRSDRGAYEQYF
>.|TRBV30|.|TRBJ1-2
TGTGCCTGGAGTCCCAATTTGGCCGGCTACACCTTC
CAWSPNLAGYTF
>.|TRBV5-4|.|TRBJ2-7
TGTGCCAGCAGCCAAGCGCGGGGCTACGAGCAGTACTTC
CASSQARGYEQYF
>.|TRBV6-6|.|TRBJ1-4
TGTGCCAGCAGTTACCCCCGGGCAGTTGGAGAAAAACTGTTTTTT
CASSYPRAVGEKLFF
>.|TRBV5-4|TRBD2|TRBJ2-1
TGTGCCAGCAGCTCTCCCGGGGGGAGCTCCTACAATGAGCAGTTCTTC
CASSSPGGSSYNEQFF
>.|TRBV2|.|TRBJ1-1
TGTGCCAGCAGCCCACGACCGCTAGGTTACACTGAAGCTTTCTTT
CASSPRPLGYTEAFF
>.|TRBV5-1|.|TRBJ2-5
TGCGCCAGCAGCGGGGGCCAGGGCTACCAAGAGACCCAGTACTTC
CASSGGQGYQETQYF
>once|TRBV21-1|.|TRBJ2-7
TGTGCCAGCAGCAATGAAGGGCGGGAGAGGGCCTACGAGCAGTACTTC
CASSNEGRERAYEQYF
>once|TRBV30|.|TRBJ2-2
TGTGCCTGGAGTGGCGGGGAGCTGTTTTTT
CAWSGGELFF
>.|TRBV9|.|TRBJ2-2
TGTGCCAGCAGCGGGGGAGTGGGATGGACCGGGGAGCTGTTTTTT
CASSGGVGWTGELFF
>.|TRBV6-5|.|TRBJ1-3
TGTGCCAGCGGGGACTGGGACTCTGGAAACACCATATATTTT
CASGDWDSGNTIYF
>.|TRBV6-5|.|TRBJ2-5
TGTGCCAGCAGTTTACGGGGAGAGTGGGAGACCCAGTACTTC
CASSLRGEWETQYF